The 32 T cell receptor beta chains listed next were all sequenced from one sample in a study of resident and recirculating memory T cells in vitiligo. Clones were read by immunoSEQ multiplex PCR, and TCRdb kept only the in-frame ones, dropping some. The data show around 78,000 clones, roughly nine tenths seen once. Sequences were obtained from blood. Receptor source: a male donor with vitiligo.

The chain carries TRBV28 and TRBJ2-2; D may be TRBD1 (6 bases). Between the trimmed V and J ends, which lost 3 bases and 0 bases, there was a span of 17 bases. Germline V gene sequence: CDR1 MDHEN, CDR2 SYDVKM. This CDR3 spans 18 amino acids. The CDR3 protein is CASSFTFPTGPNTGELFF. The CDR3 DNA reads as TGTGCCAGCAGTTTCACTTTCCCGACAGGACCGAACACCGGGGAGCTGTTTTTT.

This clone appeared a single time. The chain carries TRBV5-1 and TRBJ1-2; D is unclear. This CDR3 spans 14 amino acids. Germline CDR1 reads SGHRS; CDR2 reads YFSETQ. Trimming took off 0 bases at V and 5 bases at J, with 11 bases between the two ends. DNA for the CDR3: TGCGCCAGCAGCTTGGTCCCGGGAGATTATGGCTACACCTTC. This encodes CASSLVPGDYGYTF.

V usage is TRBV7-6 and J usage is TRBJ2-2; the D is unclear. This CDR3 region has 15 residues. Germline V lookup: CDR1 SGHVS, CDR2 FNYEAQ. V lost 0 bases and J 0 bases, leaving 5 bases between the germline ends. CDR3 sequence (DNA): TGTGCCAGCAGCTTAGCTCCAGCGAACACCGGGGAGCTGTTTTTT. Its translation: CASSLAPANTGELFF.

The J gene is TRBJ2-5, the V gene TRBV9, with TRBD2 identical over 7 bases. Trimming took 4 bases from V and 4 from J; bases not matched to a gene: 1. From germline, CDR1 is SGDLS and CDR2 YYNGEE. This CDR3 contains 12 residues. The CDR3 loop reads CASSREGETQYF. The CDR3 region has the DNA TGTGCCAGCAGCAGGGAGGGAGAGACCCAGTACTTC.

J is TRBJ1-5 and V is TRBV28; maybe TRBD1 (6 bases). This CDR3 region has 16 residues. The V end was cut by 5 bases, the J end by 6 bases, with 20 bases between. The germline gives CDR1 MDHEN, CDR2 SYDVKM. The CDR3 here is CASSPRGGSPGQPQHF. DNA of the CDR3: TGTGCCAGCAGTCCAAGGGGGGGGTCCCCAGGTCAGCCCCAGCATTTT. Drawing the rest from reference TRBV28 and TRBJ1-5, the complete variable domain is DVKVTQSSRYLVKRTGEKVFLECVQDMDHENMFWYRQDPGLGLRLIYFSYDVKMKEKGDIPEGYSVSREKKERFSLILESASTNQTSMYLCASSPRGGSPGQPQHFGDGTRLSIL.

The V call is TRBV19, the J call TRBJ1-4; the match to TRBD1 covers 9 bases. There are 14 residues in the CDR3. The junction had 9 bases not matched to a gene; V was cut back by 8 bases and J by 8 bases. Germline V CDR1 and CDR2: LNHDA, SQIVND (reference sequence). CDR3 bases: TGTGCCAGTCATCCGGGACAGGGATTCGAAAAACTGTTTTTT. Protein sequence: CASHPGQGFEKLFF.

This chain connects TRBV2 to TRBJ1-1; D is unresolved. Germline V gives CDR1 SNHLY, CDR2 FYNNEI. The CDR3 consists of 13 residues. Between the trimmed V and J ends, which lost 2 bases and 4 bases, there was a span of 8 bases. The CDR3 bases are TGTGCCAGCAGTGAAACCTTCGGCACTGAAGCTTTCTTT. Translated: CASSETFGTEAFF.

This clone has a single count. The chain couples TRBV7-9 to TRBJ2-1, with D possibly TRBD2 on 6 matching bases. CDR1 is SEHNR and CDR2 is FQNEAQ in the germline V gene (reference sequence). The length of the CDR3 is 16 residues. The V gene lost 5 bases and the J gene lost 5 bases, with 19 bases spanning the gap. CDR3 loop: CASSLRTTHANNEQFF. DNA for the CDR3: TGTGCCAGCAGCCTACGGACTACTCACGCGAACAATGAGCAGTTCTTC.

The CDR3 region has the DNA TGTGCCAGCAGCATCGTGCGGGGGCTAGCCGTCCTGACTTTC. Its translation is CASSIVRGLAVLTF. This sequence joins TRBV6-5 and TRBJ2-6; a weak D match, TRBD2 (7 bases). The V end lost 6 bases, the J end lost 12 bases, and 18 bases lay between the germline ends. The CDR3 runs 14 residues. Germline CDR1 reads MNHEY; CDR2 reads SVGAGI.

The gene calls are TRBV6-1 and TRBJ1-1; D gene unclear. The V end lost 3 bases, the J end lost 6 bases, and 8 bases lay between the germline ends. The length of the CDR3 is 12 residues. The germline V gene has CDR1 MNHNS and CDR2 SASEGT. CDR3 region: CASSEFLSEAFF. CDR3 bases: TGTGCCAGCAGTGAGTTCCTCTCTGAAGCTTTCTTT.

V usage is TRBV30 and J usage is TRBJ2-2; TRBD2 agrees at 7 bases. Germline lookup yields CDR1 GTSNPN and CDR2 SVGIG (reference sequence). V was pared by 6 bases and J by 3 bases, with 16 bases of the junction left unmatched. The CDR3 is 17 amino acids. The CDR3 bases are TGTGCCTGCCCCCCCCTTGGGACTATCATTCACACCGGGGAGCTGTTTTTT. Protein sequence: CACPPLGTIIHTGELFF.

The J gene is TRBJ2-1, the V gene TRBV19, with 9 bases identical to TRBD1. V trimming: 4 bases; J trimming: 8 bases; junction bases outside the gene matches: 9. There are 15 residues in the CDR3. Germline CDR1 is LNHDA and CDR2 is SQIVND (reference sequence). The CDR3 loop reads CASSRQGGVLHEQFF. The CDR3 nucleotides read TGTGCCAGTAGTAGACAGGGGGGCGTATTACATGAGCAGTTCTTC.

The rearrangement joins TRBV5-5 to TRBJ1-2; D is unclear. The CDR3 has 15 residues. Germline CDR1 and CDR2: SGHKS and YYEKEE (reference sequence). V shed 4 bases and J shed 1 base, with 14 bases lying between them. The CDR3 spells CASSPRVEGNYGYTF. Written as DNA, the CDR3 is TGTGCCAGCAGCCCTCGTGTTGAGGGTAACTATGGCTACACCTTC.

The rearrangement joins TRBV10-3 to TRBJ2-7; 9 nucleotides match TRBD2. This CDR3 has 14 amino acids. Looked up from germline, CDR1 is ENHRY and CDR2 is SYGVKD. J was trimmed by 6 bases and V by 3 bases; bases with no gene match: 6. The CDR3 sequence: CAISDRREGGEQYF. The CDR3 bases are TGTGCCATCAGTGATCGGCGGGAGGGGGGCGAGCAGTACTTC.

The V gene is TRBV28, the J gene TRBJ2-7; D is possibly TRBD1 (5 bases). V dropped 2 bases and J dropped 0 bases, with 8 bases sitting between them. CDR3 length: 14 amino acids. The germline V gene encodes CDR1 MDHEN and CDR2 SYDVKM. The CDR3 DNA reads TGTGCCAGCAGTTTACCAGGGCGCTCCTACGAGCAGTACTTC. Translating it yields CASSLPGRSYEQYF.

The rearrangement joins TRBV15 to TRBJ1-2; 7 bases map to TRBD1. The V segment lost 0 bases and the J segment 8 bases; nucleotides outside the gene matches: 6. Germline lookup yields CDR1 LNHNV and CDR2 YYDKDF (reference sequence). This CDR3 contains 14 residues. The CDR3 DNA sequence: TGTGCCACCAGCAGAGAGACAGGGTCAGTGGGCTACACCTTC. Translation gives CATSRETGSVGYTF.

The CDR3 is CSVEGTTQETQYF. Written as DNA, the CDR3 is TGCAGCGTTGAAGGAACTACCCAAGAGACCCAGTACTTC. This chain joins TRBV29-1 and TRBJ2-5, with D hard to call. The germline CDR1 and CDR2 sequences are SQVTM and ANQGSEA. The CDR3 spans 13 residues. Trimming removed 1 base from V and 1 base from J, with 7 bases in between.

In its sample, this clone was seen once. The CDR3 spells CASSYSSRGPGNTIYF. CDR3 nucleotides: TGTGCCAGCAGTTACTCGTCCAGGGGCCCCGGAAACACCATATATTTT. The chain carries TRBV6-5 and TRBJ1-3; D perhaps matches TRBD1 (6 bases). Germline V gives CDR1 MNHEY, CDR2 SVGAGI. This CDR3 has 16 residues. The V end lost 0 bases, the J end lost 4 bases, and 13 bases lay between the germline ends.

The genes are TRBV28 and TRBJ1-1, with TRBD1 identical over 8 bases. V dropped 7 bases and J dropped 5; count of bases not matched to a gene: 12. The length of the CDR3 is 15 residues. The V gene's germline CDR1 is MDHEN and CDR2 SYDVKM. CDR3 amino acids: CASITGGAEGTEAFF. The CDR3 coding sequence is TGTGCCAGCATTACAGGGGGGGCAGAAGGAACTGAAGCTTTCTTT.

This chain joins TRBV5-4 and TRBJ1-2, with TRBD1 matching 10 bases. The CDR3 length is 14 residues. Germline loops: CDR1 SGHNT, CDR2 YYREEE (reference sequence). Trimming cost V 4 bases and J 6 bases; bases outside gene matches: 6. The CDR3 spells CASSPDRGRNGYTF. The DNA of the CDR3 is TGTGCCAGCAGCCCTGACAGGGGGCGAAATGGCTACACCTTC.

This clone was counted once. CDR3 sequence: CASSLSRGTEAFF. The CDR3 DNA reads TGTGCCAGCAGCTTAAGTAGGGGTACTGAAGCTTTCTTT. The chain carries TRBV7-2 and TRBJ1-1, with D possibly TRBD1 on 5 matching bases. This CDR3 region has 13 residues. Trimming pared 2 bases from V and 5 bases from J, leaving 9 bases between. Germline V gene lookup returns CDR1 SGHTA and CDR2 FQGNSA.

There are a few counts of this clone. The chain is built from TRBV2 and TRBJ1-4, with 7 bases matching TRBD1. Losses at the gene ends were 0 bases for V and 6 bases for J; bases not matched to a gene: 4. The CDR3 loop spans 15 amino acids. Germline V gene sequence: CDR1 SNHLY, CDR2 FYNNEI. CDR3 sequence (DNA): TGTGCCAGCAGTGAAGCAAGCAGGGGGGATGAAAAACTGTTTTTT. Its translation is CASSEASRGDEKLFF.

A note on this clone: At one end the junction does not follow the germline gene, possibly because of a read error. The chain combines TRBV5-6 with TRBJ2-1, with TRBD2 matching over 12 bases. CDR3 length equals 16 residues. Per germline, CDR1 SGHDT and CDR2 YYEEEE. The chain's CDR3 is CASSQGTSGPYTEQFF. Here the CDR3 DNA reads TGTGCCAGCAGCCAGGGGACTAGCGGGCCCTACACTGAGCAGTTCTTC.

This sequence joins TRBV4-1 and TRBJ2-1, with 8 bases lining up with TRBD1. CDR3 length: 15 amino acids. Germline CDR1 and CDR2: MGHRA and YSYEKL. The ends lost 3 bases at V and 9 bases at J; junction bases unmatched: 10. This CDR3 reads CASSHNRDRPLEQFF. The CDR3 DNA reads as TGCGCCAGCAGCCATAACCGGGACAGGCCCCTTGAGCAGTTCTTC.

The V call is TRBV11-3, the J call TRBJ1-2; tentative D call: TRBD1 (5 bases). Germline-derived CDR1 and CDR2 are SGHNT and YENEEA. This CDR3 is built from 15 residues. The germline V and J ends were trimmed by 5 bases and 7 bases, with 20 bases remaining between them. The CDR3 loop is CASSPGGAYTGGYTF. In nucleotides, the CDR3 is TGTGCCAGCAGCCCCGGCGGGGCCTACACCGGTGGCTACACCTTC.

The V call is TRBV13, the J call TRBJ1-2; D not resolved. The V and J ends lost 5 bases and 3 bases respectively, with 16 bases between them. This CDR3 comprises 15 residues. The V gene's germline CDR1 is PRHDT and CDR2 FYEKMQ (reference sequence). The CDR3 coding sequence is TGTGCCAGCAGCATCAGCCTCCCAGGTGACTATGGCTACACCTTC. Its translation: CASSISLPGDYGYTF.

V is TRBV19 and J is TRBJ2-7; maybe TRBD1 (6 bases). With 3 bases removed from V and 5 bases from J, the gap between germline ends came to 14 bases. The germline gives CDR1 LNHDA, CDR2 SQIVND (reference sequence). CDR3 length equals 14 residues. The CDR3 loop reads CASSIQSGVNEQYF. As DNA, the CDR3 is TGTGCCAGTAGTATTCAGTCAGGGGTGAACGAGCAGTACTTC.

CDR3 in amino acids: CASSLYQGAGAEQYF. In nucleotides, the CDR3 is TGTGCCAGCAGCTTATACCAGGGGGCGGGAGCCGAGCAGTACTTC. V is TRBV7-9 and J is TRBJ2-7; D possibly corresponds to TRBD1 (8 bases). This CDR3 has 15 amino acids. Trimming pared 2 bases from V and 6 bases from J, leaving 17 bases between. CDR1 SEHNR and CDR2 FQNEAQ come from the germline V gene (reference sequence).

The V gene is TRBV27, the J gene TRBJ2-1; D is perhaps TRBD1 (5 bases). Deletions cut 6 bases from V and 4 bases from J, with 13 bases between. The germline V gene encodes CDR1 MNHEY and CDR2 SMNVEV (reference sequence). This CDR3 spans 14 amino acids. The CDR3 DNA reads TGTGCCAGCAGGGGGCCGTCCCCTTACAATGAGCAGTTCTTC. The encoded protein is CASRGPSPYNEQFF.

The chain employs TRBV5-4 and TRBJ2-7, with 13 bases that match TRBD2. V trimming: 4 bases; J trimming: 2 bases; junction bases outside the gene matches: 3. The length of the CDR3 is 15 residues. Per germline, CDR1 SGHNT and CDR2 YYREEE (reference sequence). The CDR3 DNA sequence: TGTGCCAGCAGCCGGGGACTAGCGGGACCCTACGAGCAGTACTTC. Translation: CASSRGLAGPYEQYF.

This clone appeared a single time. The gene calls are TRBV5-1 and TRBJ1-1; perhaps TRBD1 as D (5 bases). CDR1 is SGHRS, CDR2 YFSETQ, per germline. The V gene lost 4 bases and the J gene lost 11 bases, with 21 bases spanning the gap. This CDR3 contains 14 residues. The CDR3 sequence is CASSEGTTGGLAFF. For the CDR3, the DNA is TGCGCCAGCAGCGAAGGGACCACGGGGGGTCTGGCTTTCTTT.

This rearrangement joins TRBV12-5 to TRBJ2-1; 10 nucleotides line up with TRBD2. The CDR3 contains 13 residues. Germline trimming cut 5 bases from V and 7 bases from J; bases unmatched to any gene: 2. CDR1 is LGHNT and CDR2 is FRNRAP in the germline V gene. CDR3 DNA: TGTGCTAGTGGTGCTAGCGGGAGAAATGAGCAGTTCTTC. This encodes CASGASGRNEQFF.